The sample holds one count of the clone carrying this T cell receptor (beta chain). This record comes from a study of cytomegalovirus exposure and HLA in healthy donors. The PCR contained 60 Vbeta and 13 Jbeta primers. The protocol was immunoSEQ multiplex PCR, while the TCRdb copy is restricted to in-frame clones and leaves out a portion. The sample lists 150,000 to 200,000 clones; approximately 86% were seen once. The specimen sequenced was PBMCs. The TCR was taken from a woman aged 18 to 35 in good health and CMV-seronegative.

DNA for the CDR3: TGTGCCAGCAGTGGAGGTTTTGGCTACACCTTC. This translates into CASSGGFGYTF. V usage is TRBV27 and J usage is TRBJ1-2; D remains ambiguous. V shed 5 bases and J shed 7 bases, with 8 bases lying between them. The CDR3 loop spans 11 amino acids. Germline CDR1 MNHEY, CDR2 SMNVEV (reference sequence).